This T cell receptor beta chain originates from a study of T cell responses to AZD1222 COVID-19 vaccine. CDR3 length: 13 residues. The V gene lost 0 bases and the J gene lost 10 bases, with 8 bases spanning the gap. Per the germline V gene, CDR1 is SGHRS and CDR2 is YFSETQ. The method was immunoSEQ multiplex PCR; TCRdb's version includes in-frame clones alone and lacks a portion of them. This sample yields 150,000 or so clones, of which 85% to 95% are seen a single time; about 1.5% belongs to the top ten. This TCR derives from an adult in good health. The chain recombines TRBV5-1 with TRBJ1-6; unclear D gene. The material sequenced was peripheral blood, taken on day 0 of AZD1222 vaccination. The CDR3 reads CASSLELGSPLHF. The DNA of the CDR3 is TGCGCCAGCAGCTTGGAACTTGGATCACCCCTCCACTTT.